The source of this TCR beta chain is a study of glioma-infiltrating T cells. Regarding the study as a whole: Tissue-blood divergence was below expectation in non-neoplastic patients, above in gliomas. Tissue and blood shared very few CDR3 sequences.

This CDR3 spans 11 amino acids. CDR1 and CDR2 (germline): DFQATT, SNEGSKA (reference sequence). Using RNA template, CDR3s of TCR alpha and beta were amplified with iRepertoire arm-PCR. Input was roughly 85-450 ng of tissue mRNA or PBMC total RNA. Using its own MiXCR run on the multiplex PCR reads, TCRdb lists one record per CDR3 protein. The table includes 150,000 or so distinct CDR3 sequences, about 39% detected once. This clonotype has just one count. Its antigen remains unknown. A read error may produce the germline difference seen at one junction end. The J gene is TRBJ1-6, the V gene TRBV20-1; D unresolved. Sequenced: glioma tissue, nonneoplastic brain tissue, or PBMCs (not recorded which). The receptor was derived from a human donor with low-grade glioma or glioblastoma, undergoing nonglioma brain surgery, or in good health (not recorded which). The chain's CDR3 is CSASNGSTLHF. DNA for the CDR3: TGCAGTGCTAGTAACGGTTCAACCCTCCACTTT.